The TCR beta chain described here comes from a study of cytomegalovirus exposure and HLA in healthy donors. A multiplex PCR was run with 60 Vbeta primers and 13 Jbeta primers. Assay used: immunoSEQ multiplex PCR; TCRdb lists only in-frame clones, some missing. The table lists under 200,000 clones, about 63% of them singletons. Germline-derived CDR1 and CDR2 are MNHEY and SVGAGI. Trimming removed 4 bases from V and 3 bases from J; junction bases left unmatched: 8. There are 15 residues in the CDR3. Points from the study as a whole: Later on, analysis showed that most CMV-associated TCR beta chains appeared to be HLA-restricted. Relative to equally common others, HLA-associated TCR beta chains showed greater clonal expansion in a later analysis.

About this clone: Antigen unknown.

The clonotype was recovered from a woman in her forties in good health and CMV-seropositive. This chain joins TRBV6-5 and TRBJ2-7; 8 bases fit TRBD1. The sample consisted of PBMCs. CDR3 coding DNA: TGTGCCAGCAGTTTCGCTGGACAGGGCTACTACGAGCAGTACTTC. Translating it yields CASSFAGQGYYEQYF.